These 17 T cell receptor beta chains were sequenced from one sample in a study of blood T cell repertoires in COVID-19. Generated by immunoSEQ multiplex PCR, the TCRdb table keeps only in-frame clones and is missing some. The data hold about 400,000 clones, with around 87% observed a single time. Sample: peripheral blood. The source is a human donor in a cohort sampled during active COVID-19.

The gene calls are TRBV3-1 (or the pseudogene TRBV3-2) and TRBJ2-3; no clear D. The CDR3 is made up of 13 amino acids. Per germline, CDR1 LGHDT and CDR2 YNNKEL (reference sequence). V lost 4 bases and J 1 base, leaving 6 bases between the germline ends. The CDR3 DNA reads as TGTGCCAGCAGCCTCCAGGGCACAGATACGCAGTATTTT. As protein: CASSLQGTDTQYF.

This chain connects TRBV3-1 (or the pseudogene TRBV3-2) to TRBJ2-2, with unresolved D. The CDR3 runs to 16 residues. Trimming cost V 0 bases and J 0 bases, with 8 bases left between them. CDR1 is LGHDT, CDR2 YNNKEL, per germline (reference sequence). CDR3 sequence: CASSQDPSANTGELFF. The CDR3 coding sequence is TGTGCCAGCAGCCAAGATCCCAGCGCGAACACCGGGGAGCTGTTTTTT.

This sequence joins TRBV28 and TRBJ1-2; TRBD1 matches at 10 bases. Germline V gene sequence: CDR1 MDHEN, CDR2 SYDVKM. The CDR3 extends over 15 amino acids. V shed 6 bases and J 8 bases; nucleotides not matched to a gene: 12. CDR3 in amino acids: CASRNRDRGRGGYTF. The CDR3 bases are TGTGCCAGCAGAAACCGGGACAGGGGAAGAGGCGGCTACACCTTC.

V usage is TRBV11-3 and J usage is TRBJ2-1, with D hard to call. The CDR3 spans 13 residues. The V gene lost 6 bases and the J gene lost 6 bases, with 12 bases spanning the gap. Germline CDR1 is SGHNT and CDR2 is YENEEA. As DNA, the CDR3 is TGTGCCAGCAGTTTCAACTCGGGCAATGAGCAGTTCTTC. This gives the protein CASSFNSGNEQFF.

The chain combines TRBV3-1 (or the pseudogene TRBV3-2) with TRBJ1-2; 7 nucleotides agree with TRBD1. V trimming: 2 bases; J trimming: 3 bases; junction bases outside the gene matches: 3. Germline CDR1 LGHDT, CDR2 YNNKEL (reference sequence). This CDR3 comprises 14 residues. The CDR3 loop is CASSQIGGDYGYTF. DNA for the CDR3: TGTGCCAGCAGCCAAATAGGGGGCGACTATGGCTACACCTTC.

This sequence joins TRBV9 and TRBJ1-2; D remains ambiguous. The V gene's germline CDR1 is SGDLS and CDR2 YYNGEE. Trimming removed 0 bases at V and 6 bases at J, with 15 bases between. The CDR3 consists of 15 residues. The CDR3: CASSVDGQTYDGYTF. CDR3 nucleotide sequence: TGTGCCAGCAGCGTAGACGGCCAGACATACGATGGCTACACCTTC.

The chain has TRBV15 and TRBJ1-2; no clear D. Trimming took off 3 bases at V and 0 bases at J, with 8 bases between the two ends. The CDR3 totals 14 residues. Germline loops: CDR1 LNHNV, CDR2 YYDKDF (reference sequence). Here the CDR3 DNA reads TGTGCCACCAGCAGGGAGCGGGCTAACTATGGCTACACCTTC. This sequence encodes CATSRERANYGYTF.

The rearrangement links TRBV7-3 to TRBJ1-1, with TRBD1 matching over 9 bases. The CDR3 is made up of 16 amino acids. The germline V gene encodes CDR1 SGHTA and CDR2 FQGTGA. V shed 2 bases, J shed 4 bases, and the junction held 8 bases outside the gene matches. The CDR3 region is CASSLYPQGAGTEAFF. CDR3 nucleotides: TGTGCCAGCAGCTTATACCCACAGGGGGCGGGCACTGAAGCTTTCTTT.

The chain recombines TRBV2 with TRBJ2-1; TRBD2 is a possible D gene (5 bases). This CDR3 is built from 15 residues. V dropped 6 bases and J dropped 0 bases, with 12 bases sitting between them. The germline gives CDR1 SNHLY, CDR2 FYNNEI. The CDR3 bases are TGTGCCAGCAGCGAAAGCGGAATCTCCTACAATGAGCAGTTCTTC. Protein: CASSESGISYNEQFF.

This chain links TRBV19 with TRBJ2-3; D possibly corresponds to TRBD2 (5 bases). Trimming left V 9 bases short and J 5 bases short, with 18 bases between. Germline assignment: CDR1 LNHDA and CDR2 SQIVND (reference sequence). The CDR3 has 14 amino acids. The CDR3 bases are TGTGCCAGCACTATAGGGCCCGCGGGAGATACGCAGTATTTT. Its translation: CASTIGPAGDTQYF. The full variable domain, completed using reference TRBV19 and TRBJ2-3, is DGGITQSPKYLFRKEGQNVTLSCEQNLNHDAMYWYRQDPGQGLRLIYYSQIVNDFQKGDIAEGYSVSREKKESFPLTVTSAQKNPTAFYLCASTIGPAGDTQYFGPGTRLTVL.

The chain carries TRBV25-1 and TRBJ1-1; 8 bases line up with TRBD1. Germline V gives CDR1 MGHDK, CDR2 SYGVNS. This CDR3 spans 15 amino acids. V gave up 5 bases and J gave up 0 bases; unmatched junction bases: 5. This CDR3 is CASSSTGGMNTEAFF. The CDR3 nucleotides read TGTGCCAGCAGTTCCACAGGGGGAATGAACACTGAAGCTTTCTTT.

This clone was seen a single time. The gene calls are TRBV11-3 and TRBJ2-7, with 8 bases identical to TRBD1. The germline V gene encodes CDR1 SGHNT and CDR2 YENEEA. V lost 1 base to trimming and J lost 6 bases; unmatched junction nucleotides: 8. The CDR3 length is 15 residues. CDR3 loop: CASSLGGQGPGEQYF. In DNA form, the CDR3 reads TGTGCCAGCAGCTTAGGCGGACAGGGCCCTGGCGAGCAGTACTTC.

This clone was picked up a small number of times. The rearrangement joins TRBV3-1 (or the pseudogene TRBV3-2) to TRBJ1-1; TRBD1 might be the D (5 bases). CDR3 length equals 13 residues. Germline CDR1 reads LGHDT; CDR2 reads YNNKEL (reference sequence). Between the trimmed V and J ends, which lost 4 bases and 2 bases, there was a span of 8 bases. The CDR3 protein is CASSLDSNTEAFF. The DNA of the CDR3 is TGTGCCAGCAGCCTAGACAGTAACACTGAAGCTTTCTTT.

This clone was seen a single time. For the CDR3, the DNA is TGTGCCAGCAGCTTGAATTTAGGGGAGGCTAATGAAAAACTGTTTTTT. Protein: CASSLNLGEANEKLFF. This chain joins TRBV5-4 and TRBJ1-4; D possibly corresponds to TRBD1 (5 bases). From germline, CDR1 is SGHNT and CDR2 YYREEE (reference sequence). There are 16 residues in the CDR3. Deletions cut 1 base from V and 3 bases from J, with 13 bases between.

This clone was seen only once. This sequence joins TRBV19 and TRBJ2-2; 10 bases agree with TRBD1. Germline CDR1 reads LNHDA; CDR2 reads SQIVND (reference sequence). The J segment lost 4 bases and the V segment lost 2 bases, leaving 4 bases of the junction unmatched. The length of the CDR3 is 16 residues. CDR3 DNA sequence: TGTGCCAGTAGTATACTCGGACAGGGGGTCACCGGGGAGCTGTTTTTT. Translating gives CASSILGQGVTGELFF.

The V call is TRBV7-3, the J call TRBJ2-1; D unclear. The CDR3 covers 15 residues. CDR1 is SGHTA, CDR2 FQGTGA, per germline. The V gene lost 3 bases and the J gene lost 2 bases, with 11 bases spanning the gap. The CDR3 nucleotides read TGTGCCAGCAGCTTCGACTCCACCACCTACAATGAGCAGTTCTTC. Amino acid sequence: CASSFDSTTYNEQFF. The variable domain in full, completed from reference TRBV7-3 and TRBJ2-1, reads GAGVSQTPSNKVTEKGKYVELRCDPISGHTALYWYRQSLGQGPEFLIYFQGTGAADDSGLPNDRFFAVRPEGSVSTLKIQRTERGDSAVYLCASSFDSTTYNEQFFGPGTRLTVL.

This chain links TRBV5-6 with TRBJ2-1; perhaps TRBD2 as D (6 bases). The germline gives CDR1 SGHDT, CDR2 YYEEEE. Trimming removed 2 bases from V and 1 base from J, with 10 bases in between. The CDR3 runs 15 residues. The CDR3: CASSFWAGSYNEQFF. CDR3 DNA sequence: TGTGCCAGCAGCTTTTGGGCGGGGTCCTACAATGAGCAGTTCTTC.